These 28 T cell receptor beta chains share one sample of origin, sequenced in a study of shared clonotypes between healthy human individuals. Generated by immunoSEQ multiplex PCR, the TCRdb table keeps only in-frame clones and is missing some. In the table there are 850,000 to 1,100,000 clones, roughly 77% of which are singletons. The sequenced sample was memory CD4+ T cells from PBMCs. Subset reported: CD45RA-negative fraction. The receptors originated from a man between 18 and 29 years old in good health. Some clones in this sample may be carry-over from other donors' samples.

The chain joins TRBV19 to TRBJ1-4; D perhaps matches TRBD1 (5 bases). V shed 5 bases and J shed 10 bases, with 14 bases lying between them. CDR3 size: 13 residues. Germline assignment: CDR1 LNHDA and CDR2 SQIVND (reference sequence). The CDR3 sequence is CASSPYRSGKLFF. The CDR3 DNA sequence: TGTGCCAGTAGTCCATACAGGAGCGGAAAACTGTTTTTT.

The rearrangement uses TRBV29-1 and TRBJ2-3; D ambiguous. The CDR3 runs to 14 residues. Trimming took 8 bases from V and 3 from J, leaving 18 bases between them. From germline, CDR1 is SQVTM and CDR2 ANQGSEA. CDR3 bases: TGCAGCACCCGCGACCCGAAATTAACAGATACGCAGTATTTT. Translated, it gives CSTRDPKLTDTQYF.

The chain is built from TRBV28 and TRBJ2-3, with TRBD2 matching 11 bases. CDR1 and CDR2 from the germline V gene are MDHEN and SYDVKM. The CDR3 loop spans 15 amino acids. V shed 5 bases and J 4 bases; nucleotides not matched to a gene: 5. CDR3 amino acids: CASSLSGRAADTQYF. CDR3 nucleotides: TGTGCCAGCAGTCTTAGCGGGAGGGCCGCAGATACGCAGTATTTT. The full variable domain, rest sourced from reference TRBV28 and TRBJ2-3, is DVKVTQSSRYLVKRTGEKVFLECVQDMDHENMFWYRQDPGLGLRLIYFSYDVKMKEKGDIPEGYSVSREKKERFSLILESASTNQTSMYLCASSLSGRAADTQYFGPGTRLTVL.

V and J are TRBV30 and TRBJ2-1; TRBD1 is a possible D gene (6 bases). The CDR3 loop spans 12 amino acids. Germline V gene sequence: CDR1 GTSNPN, CDR2 SVGIG (reference sequence). Trimming took off 5 bases at V and 9 bases at J, with 14 bases between the two ends. CDR3 DNA sequence: TGTGCCTGGGCATACAGGGCAAGTGAGCAGTTCTTC. It codes for CAWAYRASEQFF.

V gene TRBV6-5 combines with J gene TRBJ2-3; 8 positions match TRBD2. Germline CDR1 MNHEY, CDR2 SVGAGI. The CDR3 totals 16 residues. The V and J ends lost 2 bases and 7 bases, in that order; junction bases with no gene match: 11. For the CDR3, the DNA is TGTGCCAGCAGTTACGAAAGCGGGAGTGGTAGGAATACGCAGTATTTT. The encoded protein is CASSYESGSGRNTQYF.

To note about this clone: This CDR3 is also generated by other DNA sequences in the sample. DNA for the CDR3: TGTGCCAGCAGCCTGCGGCGGAACACTGAAGCTTTCTTT. Amino acids: CASSLRRNTEAFF. The J gene is TRBJ1-1, the V gene TRBV7-3; D is unresolved. CDR3 length equals 13 residues. Germline V gene lookup returns CDR1 SGHTA and CDR2 FQGTGA. V shed 5 bases and J shed 1 base, with 8 bases lying between them. Using reference TRBV7-3 and TRBJ1-1 for the parts outside the CDR3, the full variable domain is GAGVSQTPSNKVTEKGKYVELRCDPISGHTALYWYRQSLGQGPEFLIYFQGTGAADDSGLPNDRFFAVRPEGSVSTLKIQRTERGDSAVYLCASSLRRNTEAFFGQGTRLTVV.

The rearrangement uses TRBV29-1 and TRBJ2-3; D is undetermined. This CDR3 comprises 14 residues. Germline CDR1 is SQVTM and CDR2 is ANQGSEA. With 7 bases removed from V and 0 bases from J, the gap between germline ends came to 14 bases. The CDR3 DNA follows: TGCAGCGCGGTAACAGTATCCAGCACAGATACGCAGTATTTT. This translates into CSAVTVSSTDTQYF.

This clone appeared a few times. Other DNA sequences of this sample code for an identical CDR3. J is TRBJ2-3 and V is TRBV7-9; no reliable D call. Trimming cost V 3 bases and J 0 bases, with 10 bases left between them. The CDR3 contains 15 residues. Per the germline V gene, CDR1 is SEHNR and CDR2 is FQNEAQ (reference sequence). CDR3 sequence: CASSLQSTSTDTQYF. DNA for the CDR3: TGTGCCAGCAGCTTGCAGAGCACTAGCACAGATACGCAGTATTTT.

The V gene is TRBV28, the J gene TRBJ1-2; 9 bases agree with TRBD1. V was pared by 7 bases and J by 2 bases, with 8 bases of the junction left unmatched. The length of the CDR3 is 15 residues. CDR1 and CDR2 (germline): MDHEN, SYDVKM. Here the CDR3 DNA reads TGTGCCAGCACCGGACAGGGGATTCTAAACTATGGCTACACCTTC. As protein: CASTGQGILNYGYTF.

The rearrangement joins TRBV5-1 to TRBJ2-7; 9 bases are a match to TRBD2. Germline V gives CDR1 SGHRS, CDR2 YFSETQ. V was pared by 7 bases and J by 2 bases, with 13 bases of the junction left unmatched. This CDR3 region has 16 residues. In nucleotides, the CDR3 is TGCGCCAGCCTGCCCGTCCCGACTAGCGGTACCTACGAGCAGTACTTC. It codes for CASLPVPTSGTYEQYF.

The chain uses TRBV7-2 and TRBJ2-5, with TRBD2 matching 8 bases. Germline lookup yields CDR1 SGHTA and CDR2 FQGNSA. With V trimmed by 1 base and J by 4 bases, 5 bases remained unmatched. The CDR3 is 15 amino acids. CDR3 region: CASSLVSSGRETQYF. In nucleotides, the CDR3 is TGTGCCAGCAGCTTAGTATCGAGCGGGAGAGAGACCCAGTACTTC.

The chain recombines TRBV11-1 with TRBJ2-3, with D possibly being TRBD1 (5 bases). Trimming took off 10 bases at V and 5 bases at J, with 16 bases between the two ends. This CDR3 is built from 13 residues. Germline CDR1 is SGHAT and CDR2 is FQDESV (reference sequence). This chain's CDR3 is CATQGAGRDTQYF. The CDR3 DNA follows: TGTGCCACCCAAGGGGCCGGAAGAGATACGCAGTATTTT.

This chain joins TRBV7-7 and TRBJ2-3; D is perhaps TRBD2 (6 bases). The V and J ends lost 0 bases and 4 bases respectively, with 8 bases between them. Looked up from germline, CDR1 is SSHAT and CDR2 is FNYEAQ (reference sequence). The CDR3 runs 14 residues. The CDR3 region is CASSLAGGADTQYF. DNA for the CDR3: TGTGCCAGCAGCTTAGCGGGAGGAGCAGATACGCAGTATTTT.

The chain joins TRBV6-1 to TRBJ2-2, with D possibly being TRBD1 or TRBD2 (5 bases each). From germline, CDR1 is MNHNS and CDR2 SASEGT. Trimming pared 7 bases from V and 5 bases from J, leaving 11 bases between. CDR3 length: 13 residues. CDR3 coding DNA: TGTGCCAGCACCGATTGGGGGACCGGGGAGCTGTTTTTT. Amino acids: CASTDWGTGELFF.

The chain recombines TRBV7-9 with TRBJ1-4; TRBD1 matches 7 bases. J lost 8 bases, V lost 6 bases, and 3 bases had no gene match. The CDR3 extends over 12 amino acids. Germline values: CDR1 SEHNR, CDR2 FQNEAQ (reference sequence). In nucleotides, the CDR3 is TGTGCCAGCAGTCCGGGACAGGAAAAACTGTTTTTT. As protein: CASSPGQEKLFF.

The chain is built from TRBV6-6 and TRBJ1-4; D remains unclear. Per germline, CDR1 MNHNY and CDR2 SVGAGI (reference sequence). V was pared by 2 bases and J by 8 bases, with 9 bases between. The CDR3 loop spans 13 amino acids. CDR3 loop: CASSYREYEKLFF. The CDR3 DNA sequence: TGTGCCAGCAGTTACAGGGAGTACGAAAAACTGTTTTTT.

The chain uses TRBV28 and TRBJ1-2; perhaps TRBD1 as D (6 bases). Trimming cost V 7 bases and J 10 bases, with 13 bases left between them. The CDR3 consists of 11 residues. CDR1 and CDR2 (germline): MDHEN, SYDVKM. CDR3 nucleotide sequence: TGTGCCAGCAATAAGCAGGGGTACTACACCTTC. This encodes CASNKQGYYTF.

V is TRBV4-3 and J is TRBJ2-7; 9 nucleotides agree with TRBD2. The V and J ends lost 1 base and 2 bases, in that order; junction bases with no gene match: 12. The CDR3 is 18 amino acids. Germline lookup yields CDR1 LGHNA and CDR2 YSLEER. CDR3 loop: CASSQGGAGGVGTYEQYF. The DNA of the CDR3 is TGCGCCAGCAGCCAAGGTGGAGCGGGAGGCGTCGGGACCTACGAGCAGTACTTC.

This clone occurred a few times. The same CDR3 is also encoded by other DNA sequences in this sample. This chain connects TRBV30 to TRBJ1-5; perhaps TRBD1 as D (5 bases). V lost 2 bases and J lost 0, with 11 bases in between. This CDR3 contains 15 residues. The V gene's germline CDR1 is GTSNPN and CDR2 SVGIG (reference sequence). Written as DNA, the CDR3 is TGTGCCTGGAGTCCAACAGGTTTTAGCAATCAGCCCCAGCATTTT. It codes for CAWSPTGFSNQPQHF.

The genes are TRBV28 and TRBJ1-5, with D tentatively TRBD1 (5 bases). V gave up 4 bases and J gave up 6 bases, with 16 bases separating them. This CDR3 has 15 amino acids. Looked up from germline, CDR1 is MDHEN and CDR2 is SYDVKM. CDR3 residues: CASSSGTPGPQPQHF. The CDR3 DNA follows: TGTGCCAGCAGTTCCGGGACCCCGGGACCTCAGCCCCAGCATTTT.

This clone was observed a handful of times. The gene calls are TRBV30 and TRBJ1-1; D perhaps matches TRBD1 (5 bases). Trimming stripped 4 bases from V and 1 base from J, with 10 bases between. The CDR3 sequence is 13 residues long. Germline V gene data show CDR1 as GTSNPN and CDR2 as SVGIG (reference sequence). CDR3 DNA sequence: TGTGCCTGGATCTGGGGGGGGAACACTGAAGCTTTCTTT. This translates into CAWIWGGNTEAFF.

The chain links TRBV28 to TRBJ2-3; 7 bases line up with TRBD1. J was trimmed by 1 base and V by 7 bases; bases with no gene match: 14. The CDR3 has 17 residues. CDR1 is MDHEN, CDR2 SYDVKM, per germline. CDR3 in amino acids: CASKGQAFKGGTDTQYF. The CDR3 coding sequence is TGTGCCAGCAAAGGACAGGCGTTTAAGGGGGGCACAGATACGCAGTATTTT. Combining the CDR3 with reference TRBV28 and TRBJ2-3 gives the whole variable domain DVKVTQSSRYLVKRTGEKVFLECVQDMDHENMFWYRQDPGLGLRLIYFSYDVKMKEKGDIPEGYSVSREKKERFSLILESASTNQTSMYLCASKGQAFKGGTDTQYFGPGTRLTVL.

The rearrangement joins TRBV6-5 to TRBJ1-2; 7 bases fit TRBD1. Germline assignment: CDR1 MNHEY and CDR2 SVGAGI. Losses at the gene ends were 4 bases for V and 1 base for J; bases not matched to a gene: 3. The CDR3 runs 14 residues. The CDR3 region has the DNA TGTGCCAGCAGTTCCACAGGGGTTAACTATGGCTACACCTTC. Translated: CASSSTGVNYGYTF.

This clone was detected ten times or more. The same CDR3 can be traced to other DNA sequences in this sample. The gene calls are TRBV30 and TRBJ1-2; a possible D gene is TRBD1 (5 bases). Germline loops: CDR1 GTSNPN, CDR2 SVGIG (reference sequence). The CDR3 consists of 12 residues. V was trimmed by 7 bases and J by 4 bases, leaving 13 bases between them. This chain's CDR3 is CAFARDSYGYTF. CDR3 DNA: TGTGCCTTTGCCCGGGACTCCTATGGCTACACCTTC.

The rearrangement links TRBV11-2 to TRBJ2-1; D is perhaps TRBD1 or TRBD2 (6 bases each). Trimming pared 5 bases from V and 10 bases from J, leaving 18 bases between. CDR1 is SGHAT, CDR2 FQNNGV, per germline. CDR3 length: 14 residues. The chain's CDR3 is CASSPRRGADEQFF. The CDR3 coding sequence is TGTGCCAGCAGCCCCCGGAGGGGGGCGGACGAGCAGTTCTTC. The whole variable domain, filled in from reference TRBV11-2 and TRBJ2-1, reads EAGVAQSPRYKIIEKRQSVAFWCNPISGHATLYWYQQILGQGPKLLIQFQNNGVVDDSQLPKDRFSAERLKGVDSTLKIQPAKLEDSAVYLCASSPRRGADEQFFGPGTRLTVL.

This clone was seen more than once but under ten times. Being one base from a much bigger clone, this may be a read error. Other DNA sequences in the sample encode the same CDR3. The genes are TRBV29-1 and TRBJ1-1; tentatively, D is TRBD1 (6 bases). This CDR3 spans 12 amino acids. CDR1 and CDR2 from the germline V gene are SQVTM and ANQGSEA. CDR3 sequence: CSAGGRNTEAFF. CDR3 DNA sequence: TGCAGCGCGGGGGGCCGGAACACCGAAGCTTTCTTT.

Concerning this clone: One junction end disagrees with the germline gene, perhaps due to a read error. Other DNA sequences in the sample encode the same CDR3. The chain uses TRBV5-1 and TRBJ2-2; D is perhaps TRBD2 (5 bases). CDR3 length: 15 residues. Germline V CDR1 and CDR2: SGHRS, YFSETQ. CDR3 protein: CASSSTTANTGELFF. DNA for the CDR3: TGCGCCAGCAGCTCAACTACCGCGAACACCGGGGAGCTGTTCTTT.

CDR3 sequence (DNA): TGTGCCAGCAGCTCACAGGGAGAGAAGGCTGAAGCTTTCTTT. Its protein is CASSSQGEKAEAFF. The chain carries TRBV7-9 and TRBJ1-1; maybe TRBD1 (6 bases). The CDR3 spans 14 residues. Germline CDR1 and CDR2: SEHNR and FQNEAQ (reference sequence). V lost 4 bases and J lost 6, with 15 bases in between. Using reference TRBV7-9 and TRBJ1-1 for the parts outside the CDR3, the full variable domain is DTGVSQNPRHKITKRGQNVTFRCDPISEHNRLYWYRQTLGQGPEFLTYFQNEAQLEKSRLLSDRFSAERPKGSFSTLEIQRTEQGDSAMYLCASSSQGEKAEAFFGQGTRLTVV.